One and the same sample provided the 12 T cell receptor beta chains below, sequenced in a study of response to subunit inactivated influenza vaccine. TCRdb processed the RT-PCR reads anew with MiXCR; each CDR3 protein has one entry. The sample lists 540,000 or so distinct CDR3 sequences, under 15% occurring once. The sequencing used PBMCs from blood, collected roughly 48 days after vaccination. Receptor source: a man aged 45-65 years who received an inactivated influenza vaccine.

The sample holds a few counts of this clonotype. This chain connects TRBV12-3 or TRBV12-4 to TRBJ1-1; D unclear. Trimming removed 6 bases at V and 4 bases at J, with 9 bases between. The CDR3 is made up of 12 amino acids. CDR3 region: CASRPHGTEAFF. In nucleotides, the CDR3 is TGTGCCAGCAGGCCTCATGGCACTGAAGCTTTCTTT.

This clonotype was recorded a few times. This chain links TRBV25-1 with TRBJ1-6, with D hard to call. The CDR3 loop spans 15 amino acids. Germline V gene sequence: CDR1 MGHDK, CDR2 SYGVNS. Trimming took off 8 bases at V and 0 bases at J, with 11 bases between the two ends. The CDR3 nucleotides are TGTGCCAGCCAGCGGGCCGACTCCTATAATTCACCCCTCCACTTT. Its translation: CASQRADSYNSPLHF.

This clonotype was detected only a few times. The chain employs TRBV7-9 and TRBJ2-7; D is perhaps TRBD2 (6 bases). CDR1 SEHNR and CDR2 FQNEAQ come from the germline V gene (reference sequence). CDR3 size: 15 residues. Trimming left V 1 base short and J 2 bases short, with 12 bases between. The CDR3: CASSLDRLVAYEQYF. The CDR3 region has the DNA TGTGCCAGCAGCTTAGATAGACTAGTCGCCTACGAGCAGTACTTC.

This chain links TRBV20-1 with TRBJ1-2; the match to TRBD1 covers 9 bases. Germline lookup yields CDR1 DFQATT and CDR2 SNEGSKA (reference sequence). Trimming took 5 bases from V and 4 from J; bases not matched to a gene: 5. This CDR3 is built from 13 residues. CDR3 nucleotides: TGCAGTGCTTCAGACAGGGGGGCCTATGGCTACACCTTC. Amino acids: CSASDRGAYGYTF.

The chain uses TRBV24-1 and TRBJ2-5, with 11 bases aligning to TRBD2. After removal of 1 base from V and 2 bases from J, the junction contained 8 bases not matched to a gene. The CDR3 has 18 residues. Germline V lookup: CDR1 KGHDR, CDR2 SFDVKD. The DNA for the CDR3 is TGTGCCACCAGTGATTTTCTAGCGGGGGGCGGGGTACAAGAGACCCAGTACTTC. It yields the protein CATSDFLAGGGVQETQYF.

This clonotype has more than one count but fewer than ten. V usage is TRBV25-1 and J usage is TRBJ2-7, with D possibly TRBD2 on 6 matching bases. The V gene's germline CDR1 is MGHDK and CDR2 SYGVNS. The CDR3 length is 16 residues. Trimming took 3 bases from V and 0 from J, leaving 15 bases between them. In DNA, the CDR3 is TGTGCCAGCAGTGACCATTCAGGGACTTTCTCCTACGAGCAGTACTTC. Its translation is CASSDHSGTFSYEQYF.

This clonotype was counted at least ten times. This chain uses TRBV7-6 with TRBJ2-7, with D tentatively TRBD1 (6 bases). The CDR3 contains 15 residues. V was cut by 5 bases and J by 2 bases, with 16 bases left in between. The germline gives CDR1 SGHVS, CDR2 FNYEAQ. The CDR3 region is CASSERPGQTYEQYF. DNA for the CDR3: TGTGCCAGCAGCGAAAGACCGGGACAAACCTACGAGCAGTACTTC.

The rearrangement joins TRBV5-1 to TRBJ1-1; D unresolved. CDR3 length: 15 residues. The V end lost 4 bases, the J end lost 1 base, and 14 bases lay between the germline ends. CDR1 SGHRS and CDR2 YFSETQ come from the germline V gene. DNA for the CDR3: TGCGCCAGCAGCCCCGTGGGAGCGCAGAACACTGAAGCTTTCTTT. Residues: CASSPVGAQNTEAFF.

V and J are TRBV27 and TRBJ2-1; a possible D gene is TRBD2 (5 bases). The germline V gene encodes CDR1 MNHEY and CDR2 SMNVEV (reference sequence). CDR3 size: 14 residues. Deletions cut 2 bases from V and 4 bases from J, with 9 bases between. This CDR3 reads CASSLVGEYNEQFF. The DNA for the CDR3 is TGTGCCAGCAGTTTAGTGGGAGAGTACAATGAGCAGTTCTTC.

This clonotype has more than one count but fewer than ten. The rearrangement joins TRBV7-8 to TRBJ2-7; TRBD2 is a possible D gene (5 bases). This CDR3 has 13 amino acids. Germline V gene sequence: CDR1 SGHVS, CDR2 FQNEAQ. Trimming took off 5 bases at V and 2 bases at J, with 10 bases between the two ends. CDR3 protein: CASSPREPYEQYF. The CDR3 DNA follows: TGTGCCAGCAGCCCACGGGAACCCTACGAGCAGTACTTC.

CDR3 protein: CSAAVTYEQYF. The CDR3 nucleotides are TGCAGCGCCGCAGTTACCTACGAGCAGTACTTC. This chain uses TRBV29-1 with TRBJ2-7, with D hard to call. CDR1 and CDR2 (germline): SQVTM, ANQGSEA. V lost 7 bases and J 2 bases, leaving 9 bases between the germline ends. The CDR3 totals 11 residues.

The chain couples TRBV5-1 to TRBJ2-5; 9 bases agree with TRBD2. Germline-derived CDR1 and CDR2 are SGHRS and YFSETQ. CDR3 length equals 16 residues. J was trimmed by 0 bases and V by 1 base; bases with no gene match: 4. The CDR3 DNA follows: TGCGCCAGCAGCTTGAATCCTAGCGGGGACCAAGAGACCCAGTACTTC. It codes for CASSLNPSGDQETQYF.